These T cell receptor beta chains were read from a single sample in a study of technical replicates of blood from a few donors. Here immunoSEQ multiplex PCR was the method, and the copy in TCRdb shows in-frame clones only, minus some. Seen here are around 70,000 clones, around 93% observed once, and the top ten hold roughly 0.25%. The sequenced sample consisted of T cells isolated from PBMCs. These receptors were obtained from a human donor in good health. Each CDR3 is given with its conserved first and last residue. The D gene is left open where the match is weak. Some rows have no size entry. The others give once, few or many, or a class for an expanded clone.

CDR3nt: TGTGCCACCAAGGGGGCGGGAACCACCGGGGAGCTGTTTTTT
CDR3aa: CATKGAGTTGELFF
d_gene: -
j_gene: TRBJ2-2
v_gene: TRBV28
abundance: once

CDR3nt: TGTGCCAGTAGTTCCCGACAGGCCCTAAGGTTCACTGAAGCTTTCTTT
CDR3aa: CASSSRQALRFTEAFF
d_gene: -
j_gene: TRBJ1-1
v_gene: TRBV19
abundance: few

CDR3nt: TGCGCCAGCAGCCAAGAGACCGGGAAGTTCAGATTT
CDR3aa: CASSQETGKFRF
d_gene: -
j_gene: TRBJ2-3
v_gene: TRBV4-1
abundance: -

CDR3nt: TGTGCCAGCAGCTTTACGGGAGCAGGTGGTGGAAACACCATATATTTT
CDR3aa: CASSFTGAGGGNTIYF
d_gene: -
j_gene: TRBJ1-3
v_gene: TRBV5-4
abundance: once

CDR3nt: TGCAGTGCTCGGGAAGGGAAGGGAACCTTC
CDR3aa: CSAREGKGTF
d_gene: -
j_gene: TRBJ1-2
v_gene: TRBV20-1
abundance: -

CDR3nt: TGTGCCAGCAGCGTAGGGAGCTCGAGCACAGATACGCAGTATTTT
CDR3aa: CASSVGSSSTDTQYF
d_gene: -
j_gene: TRBJ2-3
v_gene: TRBV9
abundance: -

CDR3nt: TGCAGCGTTGAAGATTCCGGGACAGGGCGGTATGGCTACACCTTC
CDR3aa: CSVEDSGTGRYGYTF
d_gene: TRBD1
j_gene: TRBJ1-2
v_gene: TRBV29-1
abundance: -

CDR3nt: TGTGCCAGCAGTGGAGGGAAGTTGGTAGTAGGGTCTGGAAACACCATATATTTT
CDR3aa: CASSGGKLVVGSGNTIYF
d_gene: -
j_gene: TRBJ1-3
v_gene: TRBV9
abundance: -

CDR3nt: TGTGCCAGCAGCTTAGCGTTCCTAGCGGGGGCTTATGAGCAGTTCTTC
CDR3aa: CASSLAFLAGAYEQFF
d_gene: TRBD2
j_gene: TRBJ2-1
v_gene: TRBV11-1
abundance: -

CDR3nt: TGTGCCAGCAGCTTTTCTGGGGGCGGAGAGGACACTGAAGCTTTCTTT
CDR3aa: CASSFSGGGEDTEAFF
d_gene: -
j_gene: TRBJ1-1
v_gene: TRBV7-9
abundance: -

CDR3nt: TGTGCCAGCAGTTTACTAGTCCAAGAGACCCAGTACTTC
CDR3aa: CASSLLVQETQYF
d_gene: -
j_gene: TRBJ2-5
v_gene: TRBV28
abundance: -

CDR3nt: TGTGCCAGTAGTATAGATGGGGCCGGCTCCTACGAGCAGTACTTC
CDR3aa: CASSIDGAGSYEQYF
d_gene: -
j_gene: TRBJ2-7
v_gene: TRBV19
abundance: once

CDR3nt: TGTGCCAGCGACAGAAACACCGGGGAGCTGTTTTTT
CDR3aa: CASDRNTGELFF
d_gene: -
j_gene: TRBJ2-2
v_gene: TRBV11-2
abundance: -